A single T cell receptor (beta chain) is shown here with its context. Its antigen is undetermined. The data are from a study of T-cell memory formation after mild COVID-19. TCRdb processed the 5' RACE reads anew with MiXCR; each CDR3 protein has one entry. The sample has around 510,000 distinct CDR3 sequences, roughly 22% seen once. Broader study findings: Shrinking CD4+ clones resided mostly in CM and EM, and CD8+ ones in EMRA. Among clones peaking at day 37 in the second wave, SARS-CoV-2 specificity remained unconfirmed. Clones contracting across day 15 to 85 had a balanced CD4/CD8 profile; later expanding clones leaned CD4+.

In germline, CDR1 is DFQATT, CDR2 SNEGSKA (reference sequence). Trimming left V 4 bases short and J 7 bases short, with 8 bases between. There are 11 residues in the CDR3. This chain connects TRBV20-1 to TRBJ2-1; D is unclear. The receptor's source is an adult woman who had mild COVID-19 (a few samples of this study predate the infection). Cell type and time point are not known. Sequencing used PBMCs or a T cell subset sorted from them (not recorded which). Here the CDR3 DNA reads TGCAGTGCTACTGACGTTAATGAGCAGTTCTTC. This codes for CSATDVNEQFF.